These 11 T cell receptor beta chains originate from one sample sequenced in a study of T cell responses to AZD1222 COVID-19 vaccine. Sequenced by immunoSEQ multiplex PCR; TCRdb stores in-frame clones only, minus some. The data show 160,000 or so clones, around 94% seen once. Material: peripheral blood, obtained on day 0 of AZD1222 vaccination. These receptors came from an adult in good health.

The V gene is TRBV7-2, the J gene TRBJ2-1; tentatively, D is TRBD1 or TRBD2 (5 bases each). Germline CDR1 and CDR2: SGHTA and FQGNSA. The CDR3 has 15 residues. The V end was cut by 5 bases, the J end by 4 bases, with 15 bases between. CDR3: CASSLLGERYNEQFF. CDR3 nucleotides: TGTGCCAGCAGCCTCCTGGGGGAGAGGTACAATGAGCAGTTCTTC.

The V and J genes are TRBV6-1 and TRBJ2-1; D is ambiguous. The V gene lost 1 base and the J gene lost 1 base, with 11 bases spanning the gap. This CDR3 comprises 16 residues. Per the germline V gene, CDR1 is MNHNS and CDR2 is SASEGT. CDR3 protein: CASSEEVGRSYNEQFF. The CDR3 nucleotides are TGTGCCAGCAGTGAAGAGGTGGGAAGGTCCTACAATGAGCAGTTCTTC.

The rearrangement joins TRBV7-9 to TRBJ2-5; 8 bases align to TRBD1. Trimming cost V 5 bases and J 2 bases; bases outside gene matches: 10. The CDR3 has 16 residues. Germline CDR1 is SEHNR and CDR2 is FQNEAQ (reference sequence). CDR3 loop: CASSPRTGGRQETQYF. CDR3 sequence (DNA): TGTGCCAGCAGCCCACGCACAGGGGGGAGGCAAGAGACCCAGTACTTC. Filled out from reference TRBV7-9 and TRBJ2-5, the complete variable domain reads DTGVSQNPRHKITKRGQNVTFRCDPISEHNRLYWYRQTLGQGPEFLTYFQNEAQLEKSRLLSDRFSAERPKGSFSTLEIQRTEQGDSAMYLCASSPRTGGRQETQYFGPGTRLLVL.

Concerning this clone: Other DNA sequences in the sample encode the same CDR3. This chain joins TRBV12-3 or TRBV12-4 and TRBJ1-1; D unresolved. Trimming removed 1 base from V and 1 base from J, with 4 bases in between. The CDR3 contains 13 residues. CDR3 nucleotides: TGTGCCAGCAGTTTAGGTCCGAACACTGAAGCTTTCTTT. It specifies CASSLGPNTEAFF.

Concerning this clone itself: Different DNA sequences within this sample yield the same CDR3. V and J are TRBV12-3 or TRBV12-4 and TRBJ1-1; D uncertain. The CDR3 contains 11 residues. Trimming cost V 2 bases and J 4 bases, with 2 bases left between them. Written as DNA, the CDR3 is TGTGCCAGCAGTTTATCCACTGAAGCTTTCTTT. Its protein product is CASSLSTEAFF.

The chain uses TRBV30 and TRBJ1-1, with TRBD1 identical over 7 bases. The CDR3 totals 14 residues. The germline V gene encodes CDR1 GTSNPN and CDR2 SVGIG (reference sequence). The V and J ends lost 7 bases and 6 bases, in that order; junction bases with no gene match: 14. The CDR3 coding sequence is TGTGCCTCTACTACAGGGGCTTTGAATGCTGAAGCTTTCTTT. Translation gives CASTTGALNAEAFF.

The CDR3 DNA reads TGTGCCAGCAGCTATACAGGGATGAGCAATCAGCCCCAGCATTTT. This translates into CASSYTGMSNQPQHF. V and J are TRBV27 and TRBJ1-5, with D possibly TRBD1 on 6 matching bases. CDR3 length: 15 residues. Germline-derived CDR1 and CDR2 are MNHEY and SMNVEV (reference sequence). Trimming stripped 6 bases from V and 1 base from J, with 13 bases between.

The chain combines TRBV5-6 with TRBJ1-5; tentative D call: TRBD1 (5 bases). The CDR3 runs 14 residues. CDR1 is SGHDT, CDR2 YYEEEE, per germline. The V gene lost 0 bases and the J gene lost 5 bases, with 9 bases spanning the gap. The CDR3: CASSLGTHDQPQHF. CDR3 nucleotides: TGTGCCAGCAGCTTGGGGACACATGATCAGCCCCAGCATTTT.

About this clone itself: Other nucleotide sequences from this sample produce the same CDR3. The genes are TRBV10-3 and TRBJ1-1; no reliable D call. V was cut by 6 bases and J by 0 bases, with 8 bases left in between. CDR1 ENHRY and CDR2 SYGVKD come from the germline V gene. The CDR3 totals 13 residues. CDR3 sequence (DNA): TGTGCCATCAGAGGGCAACTGAACACTGAAGCTTTCTTT. Translated, it gives CAIRGQLNTEAFF.

V gene TRBV19 combines with J gene TRBJ2-5; 9 bases fit TRBD2. V dropped 5 bases and J dropped 1; count of bases not matched to a gene: 8. The CDR3 is made up of 16 amino acids. In germline, CDR1 is LNHDA, CDR2 SQIVND (reference sequence). In DNA form, the CDR3 reads TGTGCCAGTAGTCCAGGGACTAGCAAGCTCCAAGAGACCCAGTACTTC. Its protein product is CASSPGTSKLQETQYF.

The chain recombines TRBV27 with TRBJ2-7; 9 positions agree with TRBD1. CDR1 and CDR2 (germline): MNHEY, SMNVEV (reference sequence). The CDR3 loop spans 14 amino acids. Losses at the gene ends were 8 bases for V and 3 bases for J; bases not matched to a gene: 8. CDR3 DNA: TGTGCCAGCGGGACAGGGTTCCTTGGCTACGAGCAGTACTTC. This translates into CASGTGFLGYEQYF.